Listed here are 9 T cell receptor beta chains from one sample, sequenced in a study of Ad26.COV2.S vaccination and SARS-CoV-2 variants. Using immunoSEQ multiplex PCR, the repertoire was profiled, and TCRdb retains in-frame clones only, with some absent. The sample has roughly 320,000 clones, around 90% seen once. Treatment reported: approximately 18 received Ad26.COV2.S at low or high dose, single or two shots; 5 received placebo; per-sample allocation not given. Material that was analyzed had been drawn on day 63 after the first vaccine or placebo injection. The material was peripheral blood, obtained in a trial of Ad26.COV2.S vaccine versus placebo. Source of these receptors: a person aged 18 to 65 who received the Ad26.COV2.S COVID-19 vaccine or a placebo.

In DNA, the CDR3 is TGTGCCAGCAGCGTAGCAGGGGACGGCGGAGATACGCAGTATTTT. Translating gives CASSVAGDGGDTQYF. The genes are TRBV9 and TRBJ2-3; D is possibly TRBD1 (6 bases). The V and J ends lost 0 bases and 5 bases respectively, with 13 bases between them. Germline-derived CDR1 and CDR2 are SGDLS and YYNGEE. The CDR3 consists of 15 residues. Variable domain in full (rest from reference TRBV9 and TRBJ2-3): DSGVTQTPKHLITATGQRVTLRCSPRSGDLSVYWYQQSLDQGLQFLIQYYNGEERAKGNILERFSAQQFPDLHSELNLSSLELGDSALYFCASSVAGDGGDTQYFGPGTRLTVL.

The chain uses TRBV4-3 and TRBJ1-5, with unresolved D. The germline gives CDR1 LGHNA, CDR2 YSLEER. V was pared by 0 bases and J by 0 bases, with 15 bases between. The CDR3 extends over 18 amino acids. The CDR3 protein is CASSQDAGRGYSNQPQHF. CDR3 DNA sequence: TGCGCCAGCAGCCAAGACGCTGGGCGCGGTTATAGCAATCAGCCCCAGCATTTT.

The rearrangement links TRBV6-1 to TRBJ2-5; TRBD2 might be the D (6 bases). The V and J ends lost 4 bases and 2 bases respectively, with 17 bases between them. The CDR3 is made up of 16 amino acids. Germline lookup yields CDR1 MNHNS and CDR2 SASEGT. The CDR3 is CASSGRDFRWQETQYF. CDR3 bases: TGTGCCAGCAGTGGCCGGGACTTCCGGTGGCAAGAGACCCAGTACTTC.

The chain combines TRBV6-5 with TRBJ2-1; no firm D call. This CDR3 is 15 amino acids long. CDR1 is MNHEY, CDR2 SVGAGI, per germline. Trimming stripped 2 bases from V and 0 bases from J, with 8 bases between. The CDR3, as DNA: TGTGCCAGCAGTTACAAGGCAAGCTCCTACAATGAGCAGTTCTTC. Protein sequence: CASSYKASSYNEQFF.

CDR3 amino acids: CASSLSIPRAYEQYF. DNA of the CDR3: TGTGCCAGCAGTTTATCAATCCCCAGGGCGTACGAGCAGTACTTC. The V gene is TRBV27, the J gene TRBJ2-7, with D tentatively TRBD1 (5 bases). The CDR3 length is 15 residues. Germline CDR1 reads MNHEY; CDR2 reads SMNVEV (reference sequence). Trimming removed 0 bases from V and 4 bases from J, with 13 bases in between.

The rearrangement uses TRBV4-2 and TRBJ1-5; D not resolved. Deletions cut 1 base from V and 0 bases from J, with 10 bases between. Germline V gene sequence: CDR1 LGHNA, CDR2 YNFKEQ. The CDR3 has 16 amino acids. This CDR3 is CASSQVHTYSNQPQHF. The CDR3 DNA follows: TGTGCCAGCAGCCAAGTTCATACTTATAGCAATCAGCCCCAGCATTTT.

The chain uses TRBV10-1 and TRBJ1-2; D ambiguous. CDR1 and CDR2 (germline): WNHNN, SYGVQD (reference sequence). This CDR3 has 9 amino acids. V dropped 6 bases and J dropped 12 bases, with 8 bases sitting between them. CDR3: CASRAPNTF. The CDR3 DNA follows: TGCGCCAGCAGGGCCCCCAACACCTTC.

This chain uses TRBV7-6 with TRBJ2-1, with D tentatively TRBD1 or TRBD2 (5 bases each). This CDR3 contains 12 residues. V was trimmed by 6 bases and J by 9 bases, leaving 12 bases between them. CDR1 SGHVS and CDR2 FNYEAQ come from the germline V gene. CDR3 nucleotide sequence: TGTGCCAGCAGTCAGAGGGGCACTGAGCAGTTCTTC. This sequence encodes CASSQRGTEQFF.

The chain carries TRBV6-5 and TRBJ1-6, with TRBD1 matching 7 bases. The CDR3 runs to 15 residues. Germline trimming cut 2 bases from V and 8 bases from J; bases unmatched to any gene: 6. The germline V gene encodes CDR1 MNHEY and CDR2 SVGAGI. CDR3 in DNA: TGTGCCAGCAGTTACGACAGGGCGGCGCATTCACCCCTCCACTTT. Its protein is CASSYDRAAHSPLHF.